A single sample is the source of the 28 T cell receptor beta chains below, sequenced in a study of blood T cells in healthy people across ages (dated by TCRdb to 2015 to 2017). Library preparation employed 5' RACE. The sequencer listed for this sample is Illumina HiSeq 2500. The second PCR ran for roughly 6 to 11 cycles and used a J-beta primer mix along with a sample-barcoded 5' primer. TCRdb trimmed the raw reads at Q25, called clones with MiXCR and kept productive beta chains. CDR3 protein sequences are deduplicated, and each keeps its most common genes and DNA. For this sample there are approximately 880,000 distinct CDR3 sequences; around 49% appear just once. Around 15% of the sample comes from the top ten. Specimen: blood. These receptors all come from a man younger than 45 in good health.

Note on this clonotype: The conserved final phenylalanine or tryptophan is absent from the CDR3, which likely points to a read error. V gene TRBV6-2 or TRBV6-3 combines with J gene TRBJ1-2; tentatively, D is TRBD1 (6 bases). Trimming shortened V by 7 bases and J by 4 bases, and 10 bases separated the two germline ends. The CDR3 spans 12 residues. Germline V gene sequence: CDR1 MNHEY, CDR2 SVGEGT. CDR3 DNA: TGTGCCAGCATGACAGGCCCCTATGGCTACACCTTA. Translation: CASMTGPYGYTL.

The V and J genes are TRBV5-1 and TRBJ2-2; weak D call: TRBD1 (5 bases). With 2 bases removed from V and 6 bases from J, the gap between germline ends came to 8 bases. There are 13 residues in the CDR3. Germline CDR1 reads SGHRS; CDR2 reads YFSETQ. CDR3 region: CASSFKGSGELFF. CDR3 coding DNA: TGCGCCAGCAGCTTCAAGGGGTCCGGGGAGCTGTTTTTT.

The chain joins TRBV5-8 to TRBJ2-1, with a weak D call TRBD2 (6 bases). CDR1 is SGHTS and CDR2 is YDEGEE in the germline V gene. Trimming pared 4 bases from V and 5 bases from J, leaving 13 bases between. The CDR3 runs 14 residues. Written as DNA, the CDR3 is TGTGCCAGCAGCAGGGGACTCTTGAACAATGAGCAGTTCTTC. Translation gives CASSRGLLNNEQFF.

This chain uses TRBV20-1 with TRBJ2-5, with 7 bases aligning to TRBD1. The V gene's germline CDR1 is DFQATT and CDR2 SNEGSKA (reference sequence). The CDR3 runs 15 residues. With 3 bases clipped from V and 2 bases from J, the junction kept 9 bases outside the gene matches. CDR3 DNA: TGCAGTGCTAGTAATCGAGGGGGCACACAAGAGACCCAGTACTTC. Translating gives CSASNRGGTQETQYF.

The V gene is TRBV27, the J gene TRBJ1-2; D is ambiguous. V lost 2 bases to trimming and J lost 4 bases, with 14 bases between them. Germline CDR1 and CDR2: MNHEY and SMNVEV (reference sequence). The CDR3 extends over 15 amino acids. The CDR3 DNA is TGTGCCAGCAGTTTAGTCCCCGGCGGGAGCTATGGCTACACCTTC. As protein: CASSLVPGGSYGYTF.

The rearrangement joins TRBV4-1 to TRBJ1-1; TRBD1 is a possible D gene (5 bases). In germline, CDR1 is MGHRA, CDR2 YSYEKL. The V and J ends lost 1 base and 1 base respectively, with 13 bases between them. CDR3 size: 16 residues. CDR3 in DNA: TGCGCCAGCAGCCAAGGGGCCGGGACTGGGAACACTGAAGCTTTCTTT. Its protein product is CASSQGAGTGNTEAFF.

There are a few counts of this clonotype. V usage is TRBV7-2 and J usage is TRBJ1-4; perhaps TRBD1 as D (5 bases). The CDR3 is 13 residues long. The V gene lost 4 bases and the J gene lost 8 bases, with 11 bases spanning the gap. Germline V gene lookup returns CDR1 SGHTA and CDR2 FQGNSA. CDR3 region: CASSWGGSEKLFF. The CDR3, as DNA: TGTGCCAGCAGCTGGGGGGGTTCGGAAAAACTGTTTTTT.

A note on this clonotype: Only one base separates this from a far larger clonotype, so it likely reflects a read error. The chain recombines TRBV6-5 with TRBJ1-2; no reliable D call. Germline-derived CDR1 and CDR2 are MNHEY and SVGAGI. CDR3 length: 11 amino acids. The CDR3 DNA follows: TGTACCAGCAGTTACTCTGGGGGCTACACCTTC. As protein: CTSSYSGGYTF.

The chain uses TRBV20-1 and TRBJ2-3; D unresolved. CDR1 is DFQATT and CDR2 is SNEGSKA in the germline V gene (reference sequence). Trimming cost V 0 bases and J 4 bases, with 8 bases left between them. The CDR3 runs 13 residues. The CDR3 reads CSARDRPPDTQYF. In DNA, the CDR3 is TGCAGTGCTAGAGATAGGCCCCCAGATACGCAGTATTTT.

The CDR3 spells CSAYGNTEAFF. The CDR3 DNA reads TGCAGTGCTTATGGGAATACTGAAGCTTTCTTT. The chain links TRBV20-1 to TRBJ1-1; D is uncertain. Trimming removed 5 bases at V and 5 bases at J, with 9 bases between. Germline V gene lookup returns CDR1 DFQATT and CDR2 SNEGSKA (reference sequence). This CDR3 spans 11 amino acids.

The genes are TRBV6-6 and TRBJ2-3; D call uncertain. The CDR3 totals 15 residues. Germline lookup yields CDR1 MNHNY and CDR2 SVGAGI (reference sequence). Trimming took off 5 bases at V and 2 bases at J, with 14 bases between the two ends. The CDR3 region has the DNA TGTGCCAGCAGTCCGGCTAGTTTCGTCACAGATACGCAGTATTTT. Translation: CASSPASFVTDTQYF.

Written as DNA, the CDR3 is TGCAGTGCTAGGCCCGTCTCAACCCATGGCTACACCTTC. It is translated as CSARPVSTHGYTF. The V and J genes are TRBV20-1 and TRBJ1-2; no clear D. The CDR3 covers 13 residues. The germline V gene encodes CDR1 DFQATT and CDR2 SNEGSKA (reference sequence). Trimming pared 3 bases from V and 6 bases from J, leaving 14 bases between.

The rearrangement links TRBV20-1 to TRBJ2-1, with D maybe TRBD2 (6 bases). V lost 1 base and J lost 5, with 18 bases in between. This CDR3 has 16 amino acids. Per germline, CDR1 DFQATT and CDR2 SNEGSKA (reference sequence). The CDR3 loop reads CSARGGKGRTNNEQFF. The CDR3, as DNA: TGCAGTGCTAGAGGAGGGAAGGGGAGGACCAACAATGAGCAGTTCTTC.

For this clonotype: The germline gene is not matched at one end of the junction; a read error may be the cause. This chain joins TRBV3-1 and TRBJ1-2, with D maybe TRBD1 (6 bases). This CDR3 region has 16 residues. The germline V gene has CDR1 LGHDT and CDR2 YNNKEL (reference sequence). In DNA form, the CDR3 reads TGCGCCAGCAGCCAAGTAGCGACAGGACGTAACTATGGCTACACCTTC. Translated: CASSQVATGRNYGYTF.

This chain links TRBV6-5 with TRBJ1-5; D perhaps matches TRBD1 (6 bases). This CDR3 spans 10 amino acids. Germline V gene sequence: CDR1 MNHEY, CDR2 SVGAGI. The CDR3 spells CAPGGQPQHF. The CDR3 DNA follows: TGTGCTCCCGGGGGCCAGCCCCAGCATTTT.

The genes are TRBV20-1 and TRBJ2-7, with D tentatively TRBD2 (7 bases). The ends were cut back, 6 bases at V and 7 bases at J, with 10 bases in the middle. The CDR3 runs to 10 residues. Looked up from germline, CDR1 is DFQATT and CDR2 is SNEGSKA (reference sequence). As DNA, the CDR3 is TGCAGTGCGGGGAGGGGGGAGCAGTACTTC. It yields the protein CSAGRGEQYF.

The V and J genes are TRBV7-9 and TRBJ2-2; D may be TRBD1 or TRBD2 (5 bases each). Germline CDR1 is SEHNR and CDR2 is FQNEAQ (reference sequence). Trimming took off 5 bases at V and 7 bases at J, with 23 bases between the two ends. There are 17 residues in the CDR3. CDR3 bases: TGTGCCAGCAGCCCCGATCCGGGGCTTTCCTCACGCGGGGAGCTGTTTTTT. Its translation is CASSPDPGLSSRGELFF. The variable domain in full, with the rest retrieved from reference TRBV7-9 and TRBJ2-2, is DTGVSQNPRHKITKRGQNVTFRCDPISEHNRLYWYRQTLGQGPEFLTYFQNEAQLEKSRLLSDRFSAERPKGSFSTLEIQRTEQGDSAMYLCASSPDPGLSSRGELFFGEGSRLTVL.

The chain joins TRBV29-1 to TRBJ2-5; D perhaps matches TRBD1 (5 bases). This CDR3 region has 13 residues. CDR1 and CDR2 (germline): SQVTM, ANQGSEA. Trimming pared 4 bases from V and 11 bases from J, leaving 20 bases between. The CDR3 nucleotides read TGCAGCGTTGGTGCAGGGTTGGGCAATGAGCAGTACTTC. Protein sequence: CSVGAGLGNEQYF.

The rearrangement uses TRBV7-2 and TRBJ1-4, with D maybe TRBD1 (5 bases). Trimming cost V 1 base and J 3 bases, with 9 bases left between them. Germline values: CDR1 SGHTA, CDR2 FQGNSA. This CDR3 is built from 15 residues. The chain's CDR3 is CASSLGGVPNEKLFF. The CDR3 bases are TGTGCCAGCAGCTTAGGGGGGGTCCCTAATGAAAAACTGTTTTTT.

V and J are TRBV5-1 and TRBJ2-5; 7 nucleotides match TRBD2. In germline, CDR1 is SGHRS, CDR2 YFSETQ. This CDR3 has 13 amino acids. J lost 9 bases, V lost 0 bases, and 5 bases had no gene match. The CDR3 DNA is TGCGCCAGCAGCTTGGAGTGGGGGGGAGCCCAGTACTTC. Protein: CASSLEWGGAQYF.

In this sample, this clonotype turned up once. The V gene is TRBV5-1, the J gene TRBJ2-1, with 9 bases fitting TRBD1. J was trimmed by 0 bases and V by 7 bases; bases with no gene match: 14. CDR3 size: 18 residues. Germline assignment: CDR1 SGHRS and CDR2 YFSETQ. The CDR3 DNA follows: TGCGCCAGCCCAGCAGGGGGGGGACAGGGTGGCTCCTACAATGAGCAGTTCTTC. Encoded protein: CASPAGGGQGGSYNEQFF.

V and J are TRBV27 and TRBJ2-7; 8 bases are a match to TRBD1. The CDR3 extends over 14 amino acids. V lost 3 bases to trimming and J lost 5 bases; unmatched junction nucleotides: 6. Per germline, CDR1 MNHEY and CDR2 SMNVEV (reference sequence). The CDR3: CASSLGQARHEQYF. The CDR3, as DNA: TGTGCCAGCAGTTTGGGACAGGCAAGGCACGAGCAGTACTTC.

As for this clonotype: A junction boundary mismatches the germline segment, possibly from a read error. The genes are TRBV3-1 and TRBJ1-3; no clear D. The CDR3 is 15 amino acids. CDR1 and CDR2 from the germline V gene are LGHDT and YNNKEL (reference sequence). CDR3 sequence: CASSPLRSSGNAIYF. CDR3 in DNA: TGTGCCAGCAGCCCGCTACGATCCTCTGGAAACGCCATATATTTT. The full variable domain, its missing parts supplied by reference TRBV3-1 and TRBJ1-3, is DTAVSQTPKYLVTQMGNDKSIKCEQNLGHDTMYWYKQDSKKFLKIMFSYNNKELIINETVPNRFSPKSPDKAHLNLHINSLELGDSAVYFCASSPLRSSGNAIYFGEGSWLTVV.

This chain connects TRBV4-2 to TRBJ2-7; 7 nucleotides agree with TRBD1. The trim removed 5 bases at V and 0 bases at J, leaving 7 bases unmatched. The CDR3 loop spans 15 amino acids. Germline V gene sequence: CDR1 LGHNA, CDR2 YNFKEQ. CDR3 coding DNA: TGTGCCAGCAGCGGCGTAGGGGGCAACTCCTACGAGCAGTACTTC. Its protein is CASSGVGGNSYEQYF.

The J gene is TRBJ1-1, the V gene TRBV29-1; no clear D. Deletions cut 4 bases from V and 1 base from J, with 10 bases between. This CDR3 has 13 residues. Germline CDR1 and CDR2: SQVTM and ANQGSEA. This chain's CDR3 is CSVGVVGNTEAFF. Here the CDR3 DNA reads TGCAGCGTTGGAGTTGTCGGGAACACTGAAGCTTTCTTT.

The chain links TRBV6-2 or TRBV6-3 to TRBJ2-4, with TRBD2 matching 13 bases. CDR1 is MNHEY and CDR2 is SVGEGT in the germline V gene. The CDR3 runs 14 residues. After removal of 5 bases from V and 15 bases from J, the junction contained 10 bases not matched to a gene. The DNA of the CDR3 is TGTGCCAGCAGTAAGACTAGCGGGGGGATCCCTCCGTACTTC. It yields the protein CASSKTSGGIPPYF.

The CDR3 sequence: CASSLHSSNTGELFF. The CDR3 region has the DNA TGCGCCAGCAGCTTGCACAGCTCGAACACCGGGGAGCTGTTTTTT. V and J are TRBV5-1 and TRBJ2-2, with D unresolved. The CDR3 is made up of 15 amino acids. CDR1 is SGHRS, CDR2 YFSETQ, per germline. V was shortened by 1 base and J by 0 bases, with 7 bases between the two germline ends.

The gene calls are TRBV7-9 and TRBJ2-1, with D unresolved. The CDR3 extends over 13 amino acids. Per germline, CDR1 SEHNR and CDR2 FQNEAQ (reference sequence). Between the trimmed V and J ends, which lost 9 bases and 6 bases, there was a span of 15 bases. The CDR3 region is CASSPMGSNEQFF. As DNA, the CDR3 is TGTGCCAGTAGCCCTATGGGTAGCAATGAGCAGTTCTTC.